The sequence of this TCR beta chain was determined in a study of cytomegalovirus exposure and HLA in healthy donors. Trimming stripped 6 bases from V and 7 bases from J, with 19 bases between. This CDR3 contains 14 residues. Per germline, CDR1 MNHEY and CDR2 SVGAGI. 13 Jbeta primers and 60 Vbeta primers were used for the PCR. Sequenced by immunoSEQ multiplex PCR; TCRdb stores in-frame clones only, minus some. The sample records about 130,000 clones, over 60% being singletons. The sequenced sample was PBMCs. The V gene is TRBV6-5, the J gene TRBJ2-7; tentatively, D is TRBD2 (7 bases). The sequence derives from a man younger than 40 in good health and CMV-seronegative. The CDR3 reads CASSWGRERSEQYF. Here the CDR3 DNA reads TGTGCCAGCAGCTGGGGGCGGGAGAGGAGTGAGCAGTACTTC.